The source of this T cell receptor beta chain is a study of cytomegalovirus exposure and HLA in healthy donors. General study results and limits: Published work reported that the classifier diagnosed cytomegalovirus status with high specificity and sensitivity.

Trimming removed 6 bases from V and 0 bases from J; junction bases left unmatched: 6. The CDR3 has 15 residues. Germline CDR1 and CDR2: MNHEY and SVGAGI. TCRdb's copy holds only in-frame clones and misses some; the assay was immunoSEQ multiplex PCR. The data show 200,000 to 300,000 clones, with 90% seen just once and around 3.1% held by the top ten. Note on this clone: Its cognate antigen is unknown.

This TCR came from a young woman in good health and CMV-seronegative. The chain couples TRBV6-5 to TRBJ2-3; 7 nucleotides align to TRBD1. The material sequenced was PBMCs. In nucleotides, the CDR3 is TGTGCCAGCAGGAACAGACAGGGTAGCACAGATACGCAGTATTTT. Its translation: CASRNRQGSTDTQYF.